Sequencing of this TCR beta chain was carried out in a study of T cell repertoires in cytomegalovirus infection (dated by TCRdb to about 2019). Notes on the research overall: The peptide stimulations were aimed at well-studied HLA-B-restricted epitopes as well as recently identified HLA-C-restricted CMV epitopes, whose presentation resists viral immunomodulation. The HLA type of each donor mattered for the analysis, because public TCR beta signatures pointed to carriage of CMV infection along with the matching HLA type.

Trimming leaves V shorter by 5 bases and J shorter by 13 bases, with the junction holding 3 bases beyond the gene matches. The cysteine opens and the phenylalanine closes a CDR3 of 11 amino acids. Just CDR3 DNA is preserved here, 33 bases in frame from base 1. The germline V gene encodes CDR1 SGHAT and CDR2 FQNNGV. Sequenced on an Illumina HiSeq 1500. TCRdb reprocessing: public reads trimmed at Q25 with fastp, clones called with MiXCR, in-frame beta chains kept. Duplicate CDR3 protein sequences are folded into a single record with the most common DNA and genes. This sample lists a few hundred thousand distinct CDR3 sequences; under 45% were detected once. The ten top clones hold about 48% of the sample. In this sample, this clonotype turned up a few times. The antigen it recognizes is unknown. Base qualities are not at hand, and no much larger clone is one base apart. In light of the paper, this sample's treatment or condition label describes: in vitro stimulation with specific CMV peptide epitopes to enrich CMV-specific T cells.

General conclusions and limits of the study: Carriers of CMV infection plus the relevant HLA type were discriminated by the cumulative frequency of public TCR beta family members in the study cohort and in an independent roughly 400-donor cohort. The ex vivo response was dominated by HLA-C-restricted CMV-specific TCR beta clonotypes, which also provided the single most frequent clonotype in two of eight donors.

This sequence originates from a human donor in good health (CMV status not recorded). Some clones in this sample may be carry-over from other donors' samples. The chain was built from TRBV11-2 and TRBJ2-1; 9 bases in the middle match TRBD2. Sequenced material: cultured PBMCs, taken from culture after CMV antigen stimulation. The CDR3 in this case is CASSPGLAQFF. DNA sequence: TGTGCCAGCAGCCCGGGACTAGCCCAGTTCTTC.